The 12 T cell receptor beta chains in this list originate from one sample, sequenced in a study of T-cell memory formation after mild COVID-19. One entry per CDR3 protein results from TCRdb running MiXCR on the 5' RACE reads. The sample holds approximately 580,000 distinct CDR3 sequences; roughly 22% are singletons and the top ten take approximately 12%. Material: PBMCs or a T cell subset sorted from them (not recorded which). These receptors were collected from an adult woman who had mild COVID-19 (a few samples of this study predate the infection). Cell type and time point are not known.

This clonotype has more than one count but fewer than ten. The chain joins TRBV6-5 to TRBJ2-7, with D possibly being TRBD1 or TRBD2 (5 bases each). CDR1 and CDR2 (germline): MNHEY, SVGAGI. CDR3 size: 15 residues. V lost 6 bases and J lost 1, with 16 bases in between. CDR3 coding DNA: TGTGCCAGCAGGGGCACAGGAGGTCGTTCCTACGAGCAGTACTTC. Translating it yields CASRGTGGRSYEQYF.

The DNA of the CDR3 is TGTGCCAGCAGCCCCAGACTGCTACAAGAGACCCAGTACTTC. Translated: CASSPRLLQETQYF. The chain recombines TRBV12-3 or TRBV12-4 with TRBJ2-5; D unresolved. The CDR3 has 14 amino acids. V gave up 6 bases and J gave up 2 bases, with 13 bases separating them.

DNA of the CDR3: TGTGCCAGCAGTTTCGGCAGCCCAGTTGTTGGGACCCAGTACTTC. This translates into CASSFGSPVVGTQYF. The chain links TRBV12-3 or TRBV12-4 to TRBJ2-5; no definite D call. V lost 3 bases and J 7 bases, leaving 18 bases between the germline ends. This CDR3 comprises 15 residues.

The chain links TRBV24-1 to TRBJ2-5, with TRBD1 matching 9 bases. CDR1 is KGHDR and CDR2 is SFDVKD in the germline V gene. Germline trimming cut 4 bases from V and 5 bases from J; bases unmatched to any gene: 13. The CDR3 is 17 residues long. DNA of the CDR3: TGTGCCACCAGTGACCCTGGACAGGGGTTGGCAGCGGAGACCCAGTACTTC. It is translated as CATSDPGQGLAAETQYF.

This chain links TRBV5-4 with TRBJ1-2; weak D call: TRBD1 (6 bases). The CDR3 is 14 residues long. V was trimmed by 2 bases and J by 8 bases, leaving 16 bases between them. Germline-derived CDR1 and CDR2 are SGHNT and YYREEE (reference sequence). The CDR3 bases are TGTGCCAGCAGCTTACAGGGCAGCCTGGGAGGCTACACCTTC. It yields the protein CASSLQGSLGGYTF. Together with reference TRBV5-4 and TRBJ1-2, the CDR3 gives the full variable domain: ETGVTQSPTHLIKTRGQQVTLRCSSQSGHNTVSWYQQALGQGPQFIFQYYREEENGRGNFPPRFSGLQFPNYSSELNVNALELDDSALYLCASSLQGSLGGYTFGSGTRLTVV.

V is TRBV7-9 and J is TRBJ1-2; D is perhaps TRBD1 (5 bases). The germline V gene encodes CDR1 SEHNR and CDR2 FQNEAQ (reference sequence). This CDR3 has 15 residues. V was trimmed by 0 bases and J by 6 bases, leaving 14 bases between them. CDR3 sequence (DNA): TGTGCCAGCAGCTTAGCCCACCCGGGGGAAGATGGCTACACCTTC. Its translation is CASSLAHPGEDGYTF.

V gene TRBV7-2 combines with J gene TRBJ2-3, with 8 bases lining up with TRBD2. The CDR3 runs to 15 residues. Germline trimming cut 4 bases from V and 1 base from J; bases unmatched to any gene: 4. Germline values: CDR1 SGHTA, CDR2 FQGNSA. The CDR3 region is CASSSSAGGTDTQYF. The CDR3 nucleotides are TGTGCCAGCAGCTCGTCAGCGGGGGGCACAGATACGCAGTATTTT.

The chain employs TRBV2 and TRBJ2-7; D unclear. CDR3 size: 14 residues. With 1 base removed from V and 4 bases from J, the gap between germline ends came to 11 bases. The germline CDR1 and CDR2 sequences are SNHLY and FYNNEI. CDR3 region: CASSEDPNFYEQYF. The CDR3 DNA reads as TGTGCCAGCAGTGAAGATCCGAATTTTTACGAGCAGTACTTC.

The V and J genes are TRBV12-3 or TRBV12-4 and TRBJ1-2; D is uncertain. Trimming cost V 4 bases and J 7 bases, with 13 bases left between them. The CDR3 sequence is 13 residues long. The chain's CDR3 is CASSSPRSVGYTF. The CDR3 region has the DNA TGTGCCAGCAGTTCCCCCCGGTCAGTTGGCTACACCTTC.

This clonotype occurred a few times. As DNA, the CDR3 is TGCAGTGCTGCTACCAGAGACAGGGGGCAAACAGATACGCAGTATTTT. Protein: CSAATRDRGQTDTQYF. V usage is TRBV20-1 and J usage is TRBJ2-3; 10 bases fit TRBD1. Per germline, CDR1 DFQATT and CDR2 SNEGSKA (reference sequence). V was pared by 5 bases and J by 3 bases, with 11 bases of the junction left unmatched. The CDR3 is 16 residues long.

CDR3 DNA: TGTGCCAGCAGCCGGACAGGGGGCTCTAGCATTCAGTACTTC. This gives the protein CASSRTGGSSIQYF. The V call is TRBV7-2, the J call TRBJ2-4; TRBD1 matches 11 bases. Germline CDR1 and CDR2: SGHTA and FQGNSA. This CDR3 region has 14 residues. The trim removed 5 bases at V and 9 bases at J, leaving 6 bases unmatched. The variable domain in full, completed from reference TRBV7-2 and TRBJ2-4, reads GAGVSQSPSNKVTEKGKDVELRCDPISGHTALYWYRQSLGQGLEFLIYFQGNSAPDKSGLPSDRFSAERTGGSVSTLTIQRTQQEDSAVYLCASSRTGGSSIQYFGAGTRLSVL.

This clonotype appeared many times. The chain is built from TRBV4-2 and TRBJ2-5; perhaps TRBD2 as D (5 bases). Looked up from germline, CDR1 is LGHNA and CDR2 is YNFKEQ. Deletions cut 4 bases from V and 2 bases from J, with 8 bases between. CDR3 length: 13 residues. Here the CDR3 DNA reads TGTGCCAGCAGCCCGACGGGGCAAGAGACCCAGTACTTC. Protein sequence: CASSPTGQETQYF.